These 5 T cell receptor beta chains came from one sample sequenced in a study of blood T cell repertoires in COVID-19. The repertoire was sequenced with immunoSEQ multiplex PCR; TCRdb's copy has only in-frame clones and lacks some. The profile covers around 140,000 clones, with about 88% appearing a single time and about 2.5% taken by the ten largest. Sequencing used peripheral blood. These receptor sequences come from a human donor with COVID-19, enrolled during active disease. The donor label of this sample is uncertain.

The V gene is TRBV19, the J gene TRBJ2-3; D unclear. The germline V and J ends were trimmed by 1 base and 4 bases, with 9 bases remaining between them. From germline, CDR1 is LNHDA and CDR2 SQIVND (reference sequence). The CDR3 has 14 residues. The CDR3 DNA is TGTGCCAGTAGTATAGGAGTTTCCTCAGATACGCAGTATTTT. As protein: CASSIGVSSDTQYF.

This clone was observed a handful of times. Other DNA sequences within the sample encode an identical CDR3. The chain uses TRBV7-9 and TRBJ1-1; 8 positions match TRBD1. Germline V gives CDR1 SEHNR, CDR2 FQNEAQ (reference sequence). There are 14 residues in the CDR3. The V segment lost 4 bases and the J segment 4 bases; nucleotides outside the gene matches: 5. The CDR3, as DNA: TGTGCCAGCAGCTCCCAGGGGGCTGGCACTGAAGCTTTCTTT. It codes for CASSSQGAGTEAFF. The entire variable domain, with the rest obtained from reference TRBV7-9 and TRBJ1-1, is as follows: DTGVSQNPRHKITKRGQNVTFRCDPISEHNRLYWYRQTLGQGPEFLTYFQNEAQLEKSRLLSDRFSAERPKGSFSTLEIQRTEQGDSAMYLCASSSQGAGTEAFFGQGTRLTVV.

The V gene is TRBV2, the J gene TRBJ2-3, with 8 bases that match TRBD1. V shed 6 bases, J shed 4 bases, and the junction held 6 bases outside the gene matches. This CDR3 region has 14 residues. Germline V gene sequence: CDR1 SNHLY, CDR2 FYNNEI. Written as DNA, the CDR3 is TGTGCCAGCAGCGGACAGGGTGGCGCAGATACGCAGTATTTT. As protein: CASSGQGGADTQYF.

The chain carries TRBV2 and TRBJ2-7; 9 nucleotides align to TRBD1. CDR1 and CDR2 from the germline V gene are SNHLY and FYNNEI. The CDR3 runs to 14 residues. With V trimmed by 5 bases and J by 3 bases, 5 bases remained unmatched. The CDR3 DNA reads TGTGCCAGCAGTACCGGGACAGGGTTCTACGAGCAGTACTTC. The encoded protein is CASSTGTGFYEQYF.

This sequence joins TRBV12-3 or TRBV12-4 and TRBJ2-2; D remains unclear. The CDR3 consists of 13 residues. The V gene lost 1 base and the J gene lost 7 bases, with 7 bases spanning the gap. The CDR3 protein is CASSLGRHGELFF. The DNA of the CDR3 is TGTGCCAGCAGTTTAGGTCGACACGGGGAGCTGTTTTTT.